The next 18 T cell receptor beta chains were all read from a single sample in a study of post-analysis software for immune sequencing data. General study findings and limits: Patients had higher frequencies than controls of about five TRBV segments, including TRBV5-6, TRBV5-1 and TRBV20-1.

These receptors have no known antigen. The library was made from cDNA and included unique molecular identifiers. TCRdb reprocessed the PCR reads with MiXCR, giving one entry per CDR3 protein. The sample includes hundreds of thousands of distinct CDR3 sequences, 25% to 30% of them seen just once. Material: blood. These receptor sequences come from a girl between 5 and 17 years old with multiple sclerosis.

Of note for this clonotype: A read error may produce the germline difference seen at one junction end. The rearrangement joins TRBV3-1 to TRBJ2-5, with no clear D. Per germline, CDR1 LGHDT and CDR2 YNNKEL (reference sequence). The CDR3 spans 15 residues. In nucleotides, the CDR3 is TGTGCCAGCAGCCAAGAGATAATTCCCCAAGGGACCCAGTACTTC. Translation: CASSQEIIPQGTQYF.

This chain uses TRBV29-1 with TRBJ2-3; TRBD2 aligns across 9 bases. CDR1 is SQVTM, CDR2 ANQGSEA, per germline. The junction had 15 bases not matched to a gene; V was cut back by 8 bases and J by 6 bases. This CDR3 comprises 15 residues. The CDR3 DNA reads as TGCAGCTCCCAATATTTAGCGGGAGTATCTGATACGCAGTATTTT. Its protein product is CSSQYLAGVSDTQYF.

This clonotype was detected only a few times. The chain carries TRBV5-1 and TRBJ2-1; either TRBD1 or TRBD2 may fit D (5 bases each). The germline gives CDR1 SGHRS, CDR2 YFSETQ. Trimming took off 4 bases at V and 3 bases at J, with 14 bases between the two ends. This CDR3 is 15 amino acids long. The CDR3 sequence: CASSGSDGGYNEQFF. CDR3 sequence (DNA): TGCGCCAGCAGCGGATCCGATGGGGGCTACAATGAGCAGTTCTTC. Full variable domain (outside the CDR3, taken from reference TRBV5-1 and TRBJ2-1): KAGVTQTPRYLIKTRGQQVTLSCSPISGHRSVSWYQQTPGQGLQFLFEYFSETQRNKGNFPGRFSGRQFSNSRSEMNVSTLELGDSALYLCASSGSDGGYNEQFFGPGTRLTVL.

This clonotype was counted only a few times. This rearrangement joins TRBV20-1 to TRBJ2-5, with D perhaps matching TRBD2 (6 bases). Germline V lookup: CDR1 DFQATT, CDR2 SNEGSKA (reference sequence). V shed 6 bases and J shed 0 bases, with 17 bases lying between them. The CDR3 totals 15 residues. The CDR3 DNA sequence: TGCAGTGCCTGGGGACTTAGCCCGTACCAAGAGACCCAGTACTTC. Its protein is CSAWGLSPYQETQYF.

This clonotype occurred a few times. This rearrangement joins TRBV10-3 to TRBJ2-5; D is possibly TRBD2 (6 bases). The CDR3 is made up of 13 amino acids. Germline V CDR1 and CDR2: ENHRY, SYGVKD. V was cut by 10 bases and J by 5 bases, with 17 bases left in between. The CDR3 loop is CASRLGTGETQYF. The CDR3 coding sequence is TGTGCCAGCCGACTAGGAACGGGGGAGACCCAGTACTTC.

CDR3 in DNA: TGCAGCGCCTCGGGTGGGGGAAGGGGTGAAAAACTGTTTTTT. Amino acids: CSASGGGRGEKLFF. The J gene is TRBJ1-4, the V gene TRBV29-1; TRBD1 might be the D (5 bases). Trimming took 7 bases from V and 7 from J, leaving 19 bases between them. CDR1 is SQVTM, CDR2 ANQGSEA, per germline. This CDR3 region has 14 residues.

In this sample, this clonotype turned up many times. DNA of the CDR3: TGCAGCGTTGAGGCATATCCTTCGGAGCAGTACTTC. Its protein is CSVEAYPSEQYF. The V gene is TRBV29-1, the J gene TRBJ2-7; no definite D call. Germline-derived CDR1 and CDR2 are SQVTM and ANQGSEA. This CDR3 is built from 12 residues. Trimming removed 3 bases at V and 7 bases at J, with 13 bases between.

J is TRBJ2-1 and V is TRBV5-1, with D perhaps matching TRBD1 or TRBD2 (5 bases each). Germline V CDR1 and CDR2: SGHRS, YFSETQ. This CDR3 comprises 12 residues. Trimming cost V 10 bases and J 5 bases, with 13 bases left between them. CDR3 in DNA: TGCGCCGGACCGGGACCCAACAATGAGCAGTTCTTC. As protein: CAGPGPNNEQFF.

The rearrangement uses TRBV7-2 and TRBJ1-2, with D hard to call. The CDR3 is 12 amino acids. Looked up from germline, CDR1 is SGHTA and CDR2 is FQGNSA. V lost 5 bases to trimming and J lost 5 bases, with 9 bases between them. This CDR3 is CASSDHSYGYTF. CDR3 DNA: TGTGCCAGCAGCGACCACAGTTATGGCTACACCTTC.

The J gene is TRBJ2-5, the V gene TRBV20-1; TRBD2 might be the D (7 bases). V lost 6 bases and J lost 11, with 31 bases in between. Germline lookup yields CDR1 DFQATT and CDR2 SNEGSKA (reference sequence). The CDR3 extends over 16 amino acids. In DNA, the CDR3 is TGCAGTGCGGAACCTAGGGGGGGCCTGTCGCTCAATGAGCAGTACTTC. Encoded protein: CSAEPRGGLSLNEQYF.

This clonotype showed up just a few times. V is TRBV29-1 and J is TRBJ1-2, with D possibly TRBD1 on 6 matching bases. Trimming left V 2 bases short and J 8 bases short, with 15 bases between. Germline-derived CDR1 and CDR2 are SQVTM and ANQGSEA. The CDR3 loop spans 13 amino acids. In DNA form, the CDR3 reads TGCAGCGTTGAATCCTTCCCAGGGGACGGCTACACCTTC. Translated, it gives CSVESFPGDGYTF.

This clonotype was observed a handful of times. The genes are TRBV28 and TRBJ1-1, with D tentatively TRBD1 (6 bases). Germline-derived CDR1 and CDR2 are MDHEN and SYDVKM. The CDR3 runs to 16 residues. The V end was cut by 6 bases, the J end by 6 bases, with 23 bases between. DNA of the CDR3: TGTGCCAGCAGCCGAATCGGACGGGGGGCTCCGGCTGAAGCTTTCTTT. Residues: CASSRIGRGAPAEAFF.

Concerning this clonotype itself: A junction boundary mismatches the germline segment, possibly from a read error. This chain uses TRBV28 with TRBJ2-4, with TRBD2 identical over 11 bases. This CDR3 has 17 residues. The V gene's germline CDR1 is MDHEN and CDR2 SYDVKM. The CDR3 DNA sequence: TGTGCCAGCAGTCTCCTAGCGGGAGGTTTGAGCAAAACCATTCAGTACTTC. This gives the protein CASSLLAGGLSKTIQYF. The full variable domain, its missing parts supplied by reference TRBV28 and TRBJ2-4, is DVKVTQSSRYLVKRTGEKVFLECVQDMDHENMFWYRQDPGLGLRLIYFSYDVKMKEKGDIPEGYSVSREKKERFSLILESASTNQTSMYLCASSLLAGGLSKTIQYFGAGTRLSVL.

Only a few counts were recorded for this clonotype. The V gene is TRBV28, the J gene TRBJ2-7; D possibly corresponds to TRBD1 (6 bases). V shed 5 bases and J shed 1 base, with 18 bases lying between them. This CDR3 has 16 amino acids. Germline values: CDR1 MDHEN, CDR2 SYDVKM. This chain's CDR3 is CASSTKTGDGSYEQYF. The CDR3 coding sequence is TGTGCCAGCAGTACCAAGACAGGTGATGGGTCCTACGAGCAGTACTTC.

The chain links TRBV20-1 to TRBJ1-2; D not resolved. The CDR3 runs to 13 residues. CDR1 is DFQATT, CDR2 SNEGSKA, per germline (reference sequence). V lost 1 base and J lost 1, with 7 bases in between. CDR3 loop: CSARGDFNYGYTF. In nucleotides, the CDR3 is TGCAGTGCTAGAGGGGATTTTAACTATGGCTACACCTTC.

This clonotype was recorded many times. CDR3 in amino acids: CSASPLGQVNTEAFF. The DNA for the CDR3 is TGCAGTGCTAGCCCCCTGGGGCAGGTGAACACTGAAGCTTTCTTT. The rearrangement joins TRBV20-1 to TRBJ1-1, with D possibly being TRBD1 (5 bases). The CDR3 is 15 amino acids. Germline CDR1 reads DFQATT; CDR2 reads SNEGSKA (reference sequence). Trimming stripped 3 bases from V and 0 bases from J, with 14 bases between.

The rearrangement uses TRBV7-2 and TRBJ2-3; 11 bases match TRBD2. The CDR3 totals 19 residues. The J segment lost 4 bases and the V segment lost 0 bases, leaving 12 bases of the junction unmatched. In germline, CDR1 is SGHTA, CDR2 FQGNSA. The CDR3 here is CASSLARASGGRASDTQYF. CDR3 bases: TGTGCCAGCAGCTTAGCGAGGGCTAGCGGGGGGCGAGCGTCAGATACGCAGTATTTT.

The V gene is TRBV14, the J gene TRBJ1-5, with D maybe TRBD1 (6 bases). This CDR3 comprises 17 residues. Germline assignment: CDR1 SGHDN and CDR2 FVKESK. Trimming left V 1 base short and J 5 bases short, with 18 bases between. The CDR3 sequence is CASSQVPGHWGDQPQHF. For the CDR3, the DNA is TGTGCCAGCAGCCAAGTACCGGGACACTGGGGCGATCAGCCCCAGCATTTT.